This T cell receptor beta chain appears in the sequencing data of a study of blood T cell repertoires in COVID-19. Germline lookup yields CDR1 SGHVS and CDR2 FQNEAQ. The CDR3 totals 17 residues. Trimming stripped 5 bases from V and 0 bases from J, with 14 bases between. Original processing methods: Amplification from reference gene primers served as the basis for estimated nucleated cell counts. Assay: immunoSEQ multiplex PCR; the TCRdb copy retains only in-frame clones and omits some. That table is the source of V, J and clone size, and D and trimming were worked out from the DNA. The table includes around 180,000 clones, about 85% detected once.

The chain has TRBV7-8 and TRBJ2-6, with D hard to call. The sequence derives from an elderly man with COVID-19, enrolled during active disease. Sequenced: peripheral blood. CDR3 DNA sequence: TGTGCCAGCAGCCATCAGGTCCTGAGCTCTGGGGCCAACGTCCTGACTTTC. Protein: CASSHQVLSSGANVLTF.